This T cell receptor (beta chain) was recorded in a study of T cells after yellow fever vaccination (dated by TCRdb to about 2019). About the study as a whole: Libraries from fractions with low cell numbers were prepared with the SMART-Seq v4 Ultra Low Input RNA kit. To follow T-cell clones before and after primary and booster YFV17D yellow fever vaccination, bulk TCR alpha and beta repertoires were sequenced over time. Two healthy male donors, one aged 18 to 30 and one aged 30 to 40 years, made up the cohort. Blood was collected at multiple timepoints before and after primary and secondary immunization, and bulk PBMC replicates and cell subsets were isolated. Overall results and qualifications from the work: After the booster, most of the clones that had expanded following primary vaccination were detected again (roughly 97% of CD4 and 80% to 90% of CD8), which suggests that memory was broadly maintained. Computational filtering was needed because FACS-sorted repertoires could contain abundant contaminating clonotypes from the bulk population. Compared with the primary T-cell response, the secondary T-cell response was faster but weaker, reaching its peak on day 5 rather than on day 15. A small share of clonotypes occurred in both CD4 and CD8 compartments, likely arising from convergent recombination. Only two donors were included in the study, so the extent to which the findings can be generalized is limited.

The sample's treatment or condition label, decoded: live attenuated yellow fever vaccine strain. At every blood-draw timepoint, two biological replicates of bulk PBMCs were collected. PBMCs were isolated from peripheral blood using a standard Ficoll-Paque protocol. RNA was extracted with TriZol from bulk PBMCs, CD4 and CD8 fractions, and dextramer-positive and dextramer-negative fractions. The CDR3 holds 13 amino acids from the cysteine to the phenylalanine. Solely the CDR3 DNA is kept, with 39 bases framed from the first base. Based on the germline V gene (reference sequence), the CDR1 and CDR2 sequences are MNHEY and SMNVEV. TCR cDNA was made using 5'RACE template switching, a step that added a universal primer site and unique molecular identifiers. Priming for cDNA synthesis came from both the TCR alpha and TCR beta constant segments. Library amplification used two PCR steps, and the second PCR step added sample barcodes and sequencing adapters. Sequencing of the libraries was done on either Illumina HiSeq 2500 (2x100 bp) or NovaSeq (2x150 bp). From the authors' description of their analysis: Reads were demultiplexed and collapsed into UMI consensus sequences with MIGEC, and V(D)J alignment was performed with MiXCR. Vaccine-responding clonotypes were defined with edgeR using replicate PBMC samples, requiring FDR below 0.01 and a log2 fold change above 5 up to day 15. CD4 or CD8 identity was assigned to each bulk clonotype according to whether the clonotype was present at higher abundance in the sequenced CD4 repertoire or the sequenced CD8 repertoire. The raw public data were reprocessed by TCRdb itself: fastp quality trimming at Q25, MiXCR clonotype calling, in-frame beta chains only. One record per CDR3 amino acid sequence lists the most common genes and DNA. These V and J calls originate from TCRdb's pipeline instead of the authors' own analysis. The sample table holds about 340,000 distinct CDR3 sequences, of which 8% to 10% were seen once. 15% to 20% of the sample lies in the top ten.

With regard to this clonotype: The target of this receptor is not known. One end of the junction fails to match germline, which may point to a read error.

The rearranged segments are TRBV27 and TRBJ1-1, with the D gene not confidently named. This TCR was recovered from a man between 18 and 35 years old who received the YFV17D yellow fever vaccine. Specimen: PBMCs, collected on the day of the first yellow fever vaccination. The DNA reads TGTGCCAGCAGTCATACTGGGGAGAAACCAGCTTTATTT. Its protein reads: CASSHTGEKPALF.